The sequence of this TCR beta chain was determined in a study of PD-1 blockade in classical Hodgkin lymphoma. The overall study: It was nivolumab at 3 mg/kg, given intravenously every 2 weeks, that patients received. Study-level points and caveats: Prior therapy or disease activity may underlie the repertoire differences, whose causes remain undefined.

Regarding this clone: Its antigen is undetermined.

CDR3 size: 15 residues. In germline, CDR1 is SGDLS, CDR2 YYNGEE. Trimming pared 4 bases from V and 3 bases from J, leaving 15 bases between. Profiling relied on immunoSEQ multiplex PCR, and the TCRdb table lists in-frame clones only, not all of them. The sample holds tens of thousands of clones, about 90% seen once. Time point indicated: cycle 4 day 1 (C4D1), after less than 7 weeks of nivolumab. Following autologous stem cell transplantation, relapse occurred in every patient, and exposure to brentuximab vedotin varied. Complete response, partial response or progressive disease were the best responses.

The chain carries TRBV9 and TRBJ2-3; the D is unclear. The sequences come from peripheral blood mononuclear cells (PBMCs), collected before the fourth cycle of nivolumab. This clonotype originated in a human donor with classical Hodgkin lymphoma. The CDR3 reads CASSRHSSRTDTQYF. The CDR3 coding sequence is TGTGCCAGCAGCCGACACAGTTCACGAACAGATACGCAGTATTTT.